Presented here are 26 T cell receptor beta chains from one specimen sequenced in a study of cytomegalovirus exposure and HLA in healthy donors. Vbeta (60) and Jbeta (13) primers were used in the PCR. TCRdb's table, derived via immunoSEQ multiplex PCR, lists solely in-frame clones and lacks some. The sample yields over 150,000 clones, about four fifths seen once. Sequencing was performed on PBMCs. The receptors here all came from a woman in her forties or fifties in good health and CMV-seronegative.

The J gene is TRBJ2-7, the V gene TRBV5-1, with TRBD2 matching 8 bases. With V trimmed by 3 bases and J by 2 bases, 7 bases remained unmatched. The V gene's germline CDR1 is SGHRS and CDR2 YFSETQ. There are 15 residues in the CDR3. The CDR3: CASSSGGAGPYEQYF. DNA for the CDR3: TGCGCCAGCAGCTCGGGAGGGGCAGGCCCCTACGAGCAGTACTTC.

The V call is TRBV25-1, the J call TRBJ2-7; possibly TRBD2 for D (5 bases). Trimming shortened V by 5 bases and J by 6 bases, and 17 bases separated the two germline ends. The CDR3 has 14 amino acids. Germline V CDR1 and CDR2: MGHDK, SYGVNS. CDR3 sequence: CASSPRGISSEQYF. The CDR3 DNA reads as TGTGCCAGCAGTCCCCGGGGAATCTCGTCCGAGCAGTACTTC.

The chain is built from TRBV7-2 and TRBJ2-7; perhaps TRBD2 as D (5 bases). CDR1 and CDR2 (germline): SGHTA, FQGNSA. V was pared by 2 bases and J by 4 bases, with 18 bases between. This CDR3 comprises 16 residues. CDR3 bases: TGTGCCAGCAGCTTAAAACCCGGACTTAAATCGTACGAGCAGTACTTC. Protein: CASSLKPGLKSYEQYF.

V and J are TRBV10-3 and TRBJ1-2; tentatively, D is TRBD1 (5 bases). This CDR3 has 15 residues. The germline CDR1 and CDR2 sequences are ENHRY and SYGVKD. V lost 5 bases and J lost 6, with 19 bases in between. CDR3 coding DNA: TGTGCCATCAGTCAAAGACAGATAGTCAGTGATGGCTACACCTTC. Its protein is CAISQRQIVSDGYTF.

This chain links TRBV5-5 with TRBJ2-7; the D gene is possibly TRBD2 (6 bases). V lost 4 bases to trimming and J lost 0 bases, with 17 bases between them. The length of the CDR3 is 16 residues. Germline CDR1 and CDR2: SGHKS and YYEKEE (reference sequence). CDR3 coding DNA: TGTGCCAGCAGCCCCCGAAGCGGGCCCTCCTCCTACGAGCAGTACTTC. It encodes CASSPRSGPSSYEQYF.

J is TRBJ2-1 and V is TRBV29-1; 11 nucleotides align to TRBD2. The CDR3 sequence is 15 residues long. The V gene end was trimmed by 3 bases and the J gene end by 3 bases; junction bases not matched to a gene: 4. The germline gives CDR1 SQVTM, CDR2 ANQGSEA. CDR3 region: CSVDELAGGYNEQFF. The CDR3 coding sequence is TGCAGCGTTGATGAGCTAGCGGGGGGCTACAATGAGCAGTTCTTC.

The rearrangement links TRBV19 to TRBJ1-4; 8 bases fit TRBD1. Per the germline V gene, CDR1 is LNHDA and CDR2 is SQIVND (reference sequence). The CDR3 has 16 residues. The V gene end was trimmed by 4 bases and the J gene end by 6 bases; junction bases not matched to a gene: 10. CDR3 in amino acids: CASSNVRTGIDEKLFF. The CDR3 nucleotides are TGTGCCAGTAGTAACGTTCGGACAGGGATAGATGAAAAACTGTTTTTT.

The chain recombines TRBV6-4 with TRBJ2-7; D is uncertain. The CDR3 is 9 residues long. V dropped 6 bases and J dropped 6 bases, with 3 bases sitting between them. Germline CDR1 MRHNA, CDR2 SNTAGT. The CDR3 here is CASSCEQYF. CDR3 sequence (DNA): TGTGCCAGCAGCTGCGAGCAGTACTTC.

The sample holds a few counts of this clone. Here the CDR3 DNA reads TGTGCCAGCAGGTACGGACAGGGTCGTGGCTACACCTTC. Amino acids: CASRYGQGRGYTF. This rearrangement joins TRBV6-5 to TRBJ1-2, with 8 bases that match TRBD1. The V gene's germline CDR1 is MNHEY and CDR2 SVGAGI. The CDR3 length is 13 residues. V shed 6 bases, J shed 7 bases, and the junction held 7 bases outside the gene matches.

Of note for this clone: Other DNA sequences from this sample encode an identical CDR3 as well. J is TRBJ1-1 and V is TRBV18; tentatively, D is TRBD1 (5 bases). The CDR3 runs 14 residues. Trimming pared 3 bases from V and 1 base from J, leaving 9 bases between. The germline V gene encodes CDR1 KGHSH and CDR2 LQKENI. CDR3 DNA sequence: TGTGCCAGCTCACCCGGGGGGGGGAACACTGAAGCTTTCTTT. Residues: CASSPGGGNTEAFF.

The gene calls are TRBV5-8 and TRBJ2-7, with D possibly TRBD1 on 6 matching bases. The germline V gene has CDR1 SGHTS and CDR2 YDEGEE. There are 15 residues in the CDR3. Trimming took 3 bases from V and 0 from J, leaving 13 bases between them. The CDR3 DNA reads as TGTGCCAGCAGCTCCTGGACAGACTCCTCCTACGAGCAGTACTTC. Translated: CASSSWTDSSYEQYF.

The CDR3 sequence: CSVKKTSVSSYEQYF. In DNA, the CDR3 is TGCAGCGTTAAAAAGACTAGCGTTAGCTCCTACGAGCAGTACTTC. The rearrangement links TRBV29-1 to TRBJ2-7; 8 positions agree with TRBD2. The CDR3 is made up of 15 amino acids. Germline V CDR1 and CDR2: SQVTM, ANQGSEA. With V trimmed by 5 bases and J by 0 bases, 9 bases remained unmatched.

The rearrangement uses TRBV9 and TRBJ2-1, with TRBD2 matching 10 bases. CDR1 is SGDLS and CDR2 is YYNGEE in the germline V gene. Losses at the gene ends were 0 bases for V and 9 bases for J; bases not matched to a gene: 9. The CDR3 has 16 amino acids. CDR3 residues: CASSVGEAGGPGEQFF. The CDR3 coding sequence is TGTGCCAGCAGCGTAGGTGAAGCGGGAGGGCCGGGTGAGCAGTTCTTC.

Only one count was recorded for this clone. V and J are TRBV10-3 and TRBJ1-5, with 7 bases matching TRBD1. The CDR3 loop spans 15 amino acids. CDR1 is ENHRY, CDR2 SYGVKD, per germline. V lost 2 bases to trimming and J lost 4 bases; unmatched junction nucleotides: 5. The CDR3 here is CAISEGGQRNQPQHF. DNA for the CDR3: TGTGCCATCAGTGAGGGGGGACAGAGAAATCAGCCCCAGCATTTT.

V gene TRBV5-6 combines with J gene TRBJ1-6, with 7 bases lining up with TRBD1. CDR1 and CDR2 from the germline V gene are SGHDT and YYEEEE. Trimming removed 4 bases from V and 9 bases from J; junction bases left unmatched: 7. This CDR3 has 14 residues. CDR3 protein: CASSPDRVTSPLHF. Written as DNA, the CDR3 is TGTGCCAGCAGCCCTGACAGGGTGACTTCACCCCTCCACTTT.

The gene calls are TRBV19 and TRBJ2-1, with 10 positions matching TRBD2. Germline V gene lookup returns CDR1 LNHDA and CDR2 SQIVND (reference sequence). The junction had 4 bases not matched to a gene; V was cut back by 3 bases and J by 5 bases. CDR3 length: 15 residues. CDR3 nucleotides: TGTGCCAGTAGTATCGGACTAGCGGTAAACAATGAGCAGTTCTTC. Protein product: CASSIGLAVNNEQFF.

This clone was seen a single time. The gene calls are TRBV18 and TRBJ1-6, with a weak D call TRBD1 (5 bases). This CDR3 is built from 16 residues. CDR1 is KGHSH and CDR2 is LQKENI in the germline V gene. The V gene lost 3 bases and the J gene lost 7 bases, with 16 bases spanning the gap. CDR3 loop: CASSPIVAGLNSPLHF. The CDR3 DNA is TGTGCCAGCTCACCCATTGTTGCAGGGCTGAATTCACCCCTCCACTTT.

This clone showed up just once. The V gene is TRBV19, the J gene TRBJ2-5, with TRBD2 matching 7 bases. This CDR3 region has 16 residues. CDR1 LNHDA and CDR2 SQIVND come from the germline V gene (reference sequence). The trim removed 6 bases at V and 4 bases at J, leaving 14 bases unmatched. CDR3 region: CASRDDGTGGRETQYF. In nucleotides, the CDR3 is TGTGCCAGTAGGGACGACGGGACGGGAGGTAGAGAGACCCAGTACTTC.

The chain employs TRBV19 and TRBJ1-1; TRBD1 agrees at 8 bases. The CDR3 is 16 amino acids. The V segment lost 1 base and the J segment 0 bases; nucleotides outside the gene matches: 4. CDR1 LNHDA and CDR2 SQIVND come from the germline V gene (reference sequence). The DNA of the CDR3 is TGTGCCAGTAGTATAGGGACAGGGATCATGAACACTGAAGCTTTCTTT. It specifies CASSIGTGIMNTEAFF. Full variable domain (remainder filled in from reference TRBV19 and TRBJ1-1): DGGITQSPKYLFRKEGQNVTLSCEQNLNHDAMYWYRQDPGQGLRLIYYSQIVNDFQKGDIAEGYSVSREKKESFPLTVTSAQKNPTAFYLCASSIGTGIMNTEAFFGQGTRLTVV.

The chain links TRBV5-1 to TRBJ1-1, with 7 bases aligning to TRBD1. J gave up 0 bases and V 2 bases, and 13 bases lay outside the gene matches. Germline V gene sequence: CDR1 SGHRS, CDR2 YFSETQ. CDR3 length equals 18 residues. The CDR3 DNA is TGCGCCAGCAGCTTAATACCCCGGGACAGCCCAATGAACACTGAAGCTTTCTTT. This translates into CASSLIPRDSPMNTEAFF.

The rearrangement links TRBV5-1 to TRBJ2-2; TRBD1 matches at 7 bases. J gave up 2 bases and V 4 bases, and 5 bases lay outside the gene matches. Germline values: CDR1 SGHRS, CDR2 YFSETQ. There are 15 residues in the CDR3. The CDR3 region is CASSVGQPNTGELFF. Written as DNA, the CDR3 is TGCGCCAGCAGCGTGGGACAGCCAAACACCGGGGAGCTGTTTTTT. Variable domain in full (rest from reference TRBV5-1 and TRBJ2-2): KAGVTQTPRYLIKTRGQQVTLSCSPISGHRSVSWYQQTPGQGLQFLFEYFSETQRNKGNFPGRFSGRQFSNSRSEMNVSTLELGDSALYLCASSVGQPNTGELFFGEGSRLTVL.

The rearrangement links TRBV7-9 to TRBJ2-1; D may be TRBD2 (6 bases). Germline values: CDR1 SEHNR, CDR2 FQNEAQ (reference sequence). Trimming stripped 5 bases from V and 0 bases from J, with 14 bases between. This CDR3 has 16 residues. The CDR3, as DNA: TGTGCCAGCAGCCCGGGGACTTTCAGCTCCTACAATGAGCAGTTCTTC. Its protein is CASSPGTFSSYNEQFF.

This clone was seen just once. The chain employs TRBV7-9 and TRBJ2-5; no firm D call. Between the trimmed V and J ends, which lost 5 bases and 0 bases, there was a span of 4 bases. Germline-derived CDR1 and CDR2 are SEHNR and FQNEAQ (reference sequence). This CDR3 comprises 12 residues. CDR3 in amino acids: CASSVNQETQYF. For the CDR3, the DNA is TGTGCCAGCAGCGTCAACCAAGAGACCCAGTACTTC.

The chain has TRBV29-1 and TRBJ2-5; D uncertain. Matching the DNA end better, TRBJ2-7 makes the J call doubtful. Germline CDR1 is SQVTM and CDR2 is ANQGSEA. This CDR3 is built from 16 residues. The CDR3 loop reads CSVVFGWQVLSYEQYF. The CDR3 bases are TGCAGCGTTGTATTTGGGTGGCAGGTCCTCTCCTACGAGCAGTACTTC.

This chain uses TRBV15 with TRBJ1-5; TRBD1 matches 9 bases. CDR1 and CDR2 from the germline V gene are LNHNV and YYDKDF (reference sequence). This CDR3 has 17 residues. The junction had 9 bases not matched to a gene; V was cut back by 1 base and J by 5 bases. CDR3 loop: CATSRGQGQGADQPQHF. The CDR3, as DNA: TGTGCCACCAGCAGAGGACAGGGACAGGGTGCCGATCAGCCCCAGCATTTT.

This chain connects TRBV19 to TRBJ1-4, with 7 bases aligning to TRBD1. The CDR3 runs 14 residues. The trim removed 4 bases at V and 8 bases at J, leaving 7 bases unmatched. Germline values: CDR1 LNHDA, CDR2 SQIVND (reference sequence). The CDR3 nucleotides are TGTGCCAGTAGTAAGGGGGACAGCTGGGAAAAACTGTTTTTT. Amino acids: CASSKGDSWEKLFF.